What follows describes a single T cell receptor (beta chain). Per the authors' pipeline: Nucleated cell counts were estimated from reference gene primer amplification. The table came from immunoSEQ multiplex PCR; TCRdb's copy has only in-frame clones and leaves some out. Clonal size and the V and J genes are those of that table, whereas D and trimming came from the DNA. Here the sample spans some 240,000 clones, roughly four fifths being singletons. The V and J ends lost 10 bases and 7 bases, in that order; junction bases with no gene match: 10. The CDR3 sequence is 13 residues long. Germline V gene sequence: CDR1 LNHDA, CDR2 SQIVND (reference sequence). The sample comes from a study of blood T cell repertoires in COVID-19. The overall study: COVID-19 samples from acute and convalescent phases originated in the United States, Italy and Spain. Nucleic acid was either cDNA or gDNA, and it came from T cells, B-cell-depleted T cells, or PBMCs.

Sequences were obtained from peripheral blood. The TCR comes from a woman aged 55-75 years with active or convalescent COVID-19. The rearrangement joins TRBV19 to TRBJ1-5; 7 positions match TRBD1. DNA for the CDR3: TGTGCCACCACGCGACAGGGTCAGCAGCCCCAGCATTTT. Translated: CATTRQGQQPQHF.